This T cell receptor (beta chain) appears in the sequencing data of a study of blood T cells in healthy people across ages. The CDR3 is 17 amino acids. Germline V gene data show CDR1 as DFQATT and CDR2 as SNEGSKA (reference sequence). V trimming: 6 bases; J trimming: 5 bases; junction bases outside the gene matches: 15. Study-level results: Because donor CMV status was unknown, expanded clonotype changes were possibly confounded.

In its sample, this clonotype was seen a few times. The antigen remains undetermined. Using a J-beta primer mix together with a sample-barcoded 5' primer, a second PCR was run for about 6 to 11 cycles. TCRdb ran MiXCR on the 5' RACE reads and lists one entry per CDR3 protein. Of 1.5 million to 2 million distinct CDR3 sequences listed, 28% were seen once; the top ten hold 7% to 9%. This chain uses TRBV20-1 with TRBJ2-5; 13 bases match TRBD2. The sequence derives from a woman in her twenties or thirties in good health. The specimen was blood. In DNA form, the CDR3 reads TGCAGTGCCCCGACTAGCGGGAGGAACCAGGGCATCGAGACCCAGTACTTC. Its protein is CSAPTSGRNQGIETQYF.